This T cell receptor beta chain was identified during a study of metastatic and nonmetastatic thyroid tumors (dated by TCRdb to the early 2020s). Background on the whole study: Repertoires were compared across peripheral blood and tumor or nodule tissue samples from malignant and benign thyroid patients.

Overall study outcomes, separate from this receptor: In both blood and tumor samples, TCR beta diversity was reported to be significantly higher in malignant tumors than in benign nodules.

The sample holds many counts of this clone. This receptor's antigen is unknown. No much larger clone is present one base from it, and per-base qualities are unavailable. The library relied on PCR. TCRdb names Illumina HiSeq 4000 as the instrument used. High-throughput sequencing was used to profile the CDR3 region of the TCR beta-chain in every patient. Per the source publication's procedure: A classifier to discriminate distant-metastatic papillary thyroid cancer patients was built from CDR3 differences across clinicopathological groups. The Shannon index was used to measure repertoire diversity, and the Morisita-Horn index was used to measure how similar tumor and blood repertoires were. TCRdb applied fastp at Q25 and MiXCR to the public reads, then kept only in-frame beta chains. TCRdb assigned the V and J calls; the authors' analysis was not used. The table for this sample lists over 15,000 clones; 34% of them were counted only once. 15% to 20% of the sample is taken by the ten largest.

From the cysteine through the phenylalanine, the CDR3 covers 13 amino acids. The entry retains the CDR3 DNA only, 39 bases that are in frame from base 1. Based on the germline V gene, the CDR1 and CDR2 sequences are SGDLS and YYNGEE. V ends up 3 bases short and J 2 bases short, with an unmatched junction base count of 2. No patient had received any treatment before thyroid surgery. The study retrospectively analysed patient clinical samples collected from about 2012 to 2019 using T-cell receptor beta sequencing. Input material: tumor tissue. This sequence was found in a female donor with papillary thyroid cancer or a benign thyroid nodule (not recorded which). Some clones in this sample may be carry-over from other donors' samples. The chain joins TRBV9 to TRBJ2-7, with TRBD2 identical over 7 junction bases. This receptor carries the CDR3 CASSGGLAYEQYF. The DNA sequence reads TGTGCCAGCAGCGGAGGACTAGCCTACGAGCAGTACTTC. The CDR3, completed at both ends by the reference TRBV9 and TRBJ2-7 genes, gives the full variable domain DSGVTQTPKHLITATGQRVTLRCSPRSGDLSVYWYQQSLDQGLQFLIQYYNGEERAKGNILERFSAQQFPDLHSELNLSSLELGDSALYFCASSGGLAYEQYFGPGTRLTVT.